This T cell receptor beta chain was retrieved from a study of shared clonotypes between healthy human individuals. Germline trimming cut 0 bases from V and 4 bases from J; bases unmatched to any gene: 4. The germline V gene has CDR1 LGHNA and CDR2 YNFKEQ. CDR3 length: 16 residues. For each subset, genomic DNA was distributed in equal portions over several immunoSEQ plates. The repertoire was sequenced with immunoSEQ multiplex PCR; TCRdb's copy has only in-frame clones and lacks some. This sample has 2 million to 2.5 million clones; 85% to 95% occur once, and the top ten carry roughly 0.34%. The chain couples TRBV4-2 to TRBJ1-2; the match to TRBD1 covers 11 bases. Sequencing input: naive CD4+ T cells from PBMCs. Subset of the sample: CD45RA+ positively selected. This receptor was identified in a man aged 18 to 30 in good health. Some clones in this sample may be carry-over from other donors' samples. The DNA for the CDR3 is TGTGCCAGCAGCCAAGATCGGGACAGGGGGGGCTATGGCTACACCTTC. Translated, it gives CASSQDRDRGGYGYTF.